Listed below are T cell receptor beta chains from one sample, sequenced in a study of shared clonotypes between healthy human individuals. Only in-frame clones appear in the TCRdb table, and some are missing; sequencing was by immunoSEQ multiplex PCR. The sample includes around 1.9 million clones, around 93% of them seen just once. The sample consisted of naive CD8+ T cells from PBMCs. Receptors originate from a man aged 18 to 30 in good health. Some clones in this sample may be carry-over from other donors' samples. Both conserved end residues are part of each CDR3. The D gene is left open where the match is weak. Not every row has a clone size; where given, it reads once, few, many or a size class.

TRBJ2-3	.	TRBV19	.	TGTGCCAGTAGTGAGTACTGGACAGATACGCAGTATTTT	CASSEYWTDTQYF
TRBJ2-7	TRBD1	TRBV10-1	.	TGCGCCAGCAGTCCCTCGGTGGGCGGCAGGGGGTACGAGCAGTACTTC	CASSPSVGGRGYEQYF
TRBJ2-7	.	TRBV5-1	.	TGCGCCAGCAGCGTGGAAGGGTCAGGGCCCCTCTACGAGCAGTACTTC	CASSVEGSGPLYEQYF
TRBJ2-3	.	TRBV27	.	TGTGCCAGCAGCCCGGGTGGGGTAGCCGATACGCAGTATTTT	CASSPGGVADTQYF
TRBJ2-1	TRBD2	TRBV2	.	TGTGCCAGCAGTGACCTCCGGGGCAGCGTTCTAGCGGGAGGTAGAAATGAGCAGTTCTTC	CASSDLRGSVLAGGRNEQFF
TRBJ2-1	.	TRBV7-9	.	TGTGCCAGCAGCCCCCGGGACTCGGATGAGCAGTTCTTC	CASSPRDSDEQFF
TRBJ2-1	.	TRBV5-6	.	TGTGCCAGCAGCTTAGAAGAGGGAGCGGGTTCCTCCTACAATGAGCAGTTCTTC	CASSLEEGAGSSYNEQFF
TRBJ2-1	TRBD2	TRBV25-1	.	TGTGCCAGCAGTACCCGGACTAGCGGGAGATCGGATGAGCAGTTCTTC	CASSTRTSGRSDEQFF
TRBJ2-1	.	TRBV13	.	TGTGCCAGCAGCTTAGGAGGGATCGATGAGCAGTTCTTC	CASSLGGIDEQFF
TRBJ2-3	.	TRBV7-9	.	TGTGCCAGCAGGCCGTCTAGCACAGATACGCAGTATTTT	CASRPSSTDTQYF
TRBJ1-1	.	TRBV4-1	.	TGCGCCAGCAGCCAAACGGGGGCCCGGGAGGAAGCTTTCTTT	CASSQTGAREEAFF
TRBJ2-1	TRBD1	TRBV9	.	TGTGCCAGCAGCGGACGGACAGGCCCAATGATTGAGCAGTTCTTC	CASSGRTGPMIEQFF
TRBJ2-6	TRBD1	TRBV15	.	TGTGCCACCCGAAGGACAGGGGAGAATACGCACTCTGGGGCCAACGTCCTGACTTTC	CATRRTGENTHSGANVLTF
TRBJ2-1	.	TRBV11-2	.	TGTGCCAGCACCCCCCGGTTAGGAATGGGGTTCTTC	CASTPRLGMGFF
TRBJ2-1	.	TRBV19	.	TGTGCCAGTAGTATTCTAGAGGGGTCGTACAATGAGCAGTTCTTC	CASSILEGSYNEQFF
TRBJ1-2	.	TRBV5-4	.	TGTGCCAGCAGCTTACAGGGATCTTTATTAAATGGCTACACCTTC	CASSLQGSLLNGYTF
TRBJ1-5	TRBD1	TRBV9	.	TGTGCCAGCAGCGTAGCGCAACGGGCCAGGGGGCGAGGGCAGCCCCAGCATTTT	CASSVAQRARGRGQPQHF
TRBJ2-7	TRBD2	TRBV27	.	TGTGCCTGTGCGGGAGTGGCTGGGTCCGAGCAGTACTTC	CACAGVAGSEQYF
TRBJ1-1	.	TRBV11-2	.	TGTGCCAGCAGCTTAGAACTCCACACTGAAGCTTTCTTT	CASSLELHTEAFF
TRBJ2-7	.	TRBV5-6	.	TGTGCCAGCAGCTTGTATAGGGGCTCCTACGAGCAGTACTTC	CASSLYRGSYEQYF
TRBJ2-7	.	TRBV27	once	TGTGCCAGCAGTTTATCGATGGAGGGCAGTTTGGAGCAGTACTTC	CASSLSMEGSLEQYF
TRBJ2-7	TRBD2	TRBV19	.	TGTGCCAGTAGTATAACTAGCGGGAGTCGGTCCTACGAGCAGTACTTC	CASSITSGSRSYEQYF
TRBJ2-1	.	TRBV5-5	once	TGTGCCAGCAGCTTGGAACCAGACTCTTACAATGAGCAGTTCTTC	CASSLEPDSYNEQFF
TRBJ1-2	TRBD1	TRBV6-6	.	TGTGCCAGCAGTTACTCTCCGGGACAGGGAGGTGGCTACACCTTC	CASSYSPGQGGGYTF
TRBJ1-4	.	TRBV11-2	.	TGTGCCAGCAGAGACAGAATCCTTAATGAAAAACTGTTTTTT	CASRDRILNEKLFF
TRBJ1-1	.	TRBV21-1	.	TGTGCCAGCAATAAAAGGGGGAACACTGAAGCTTTCTTT	CASNKRGNTEAFF
TRBJ2-1	.	TRBV15	.	TGTGCCACCAGCAGAGTAGAGACTAGTTCAGCGGCCAATGAGCAGTTCTTC	CATSRVETSSAANEQFF
TRBJ2-2	.	TRBV19	.	TGTGCCAGTACGTTGGGCGCCAACACCGGGGAGCTGTTTTTT	CASTLGANTGELFF
TRBJ2-7	TRBD2	TRBV9	.	TGTGCCAGCAGCGTGACTAGCTTGGAGGGCCGCCACGAGCAGTACTTC	CASSVTSLEGRHEQYF
TRBJ1-4	.	TRBV27	.	TGTGCCAGCAGCTCCGCTTTTGTCAGGACAACTAATGAAAAACTGTTTTTT	CASSSAFVRTTNEKLFF
TRBJ2-1	TRBD2	TRBV29-1	once	TGCAGCGTTGAACCCGGCCGGCCTAGCGGCTACAATGAGCAGTTCTTC	CSVEPGRPSGYNEQFF
TRBJ2-1	.	TRBV7-8	once	TGTGCCAGCAGCGTGTTAGAAGAGCAGTTCTTC	CASSVLEEQFF
TRBJ1-5	.	TRBV6-1	.	TGTGCCAGCATTGGCAGGGAGGGGAATCAGCCCCAGCATTTT	CASIGREGNQPQHF
TRBJ2-1	.	TRBV7-2	.	TGTGCCAGCAGCTTAGCCAGGTACAATGAGCAGTTCTTC	CASSLARYNEQFF
TRBJ2-5	.	TRBV25-1	.	TGTGCCAGCAGGGAGGGCGAGACCCAGTACTTC	CASREGETQYF
TRBJ1-2	.	TRBV10-2	once	TGCGCCAGCAGTGGGCGGTATGGCTACACCTTC	CASSGRYGYTF
TRBJ1-4	.	TRBV7-9	.	TGTGCCAGCAGGCGGACATCCTCAACTAATGAAAAACTGTTTTTT	CASRRTSSTNEKLFF
TRBJ1-2	TRBD1	TRBV9	.	TGTGCCAGCTGGGGGACAGGGGGCGCAAATAGTGGCTATGGCTACACCTTC	CASWGTGGANSGYGYTF
TRBJ2-7	TRBD2	TRBV19	.	TGTGCCAGTAGTTCCGGGACTAGGGCCTACGAGCAGTACTTC	CASSSGTRAYEQYF
TRBJ2-7	.	TRBV6-6	once	TGTGCCAGCAGTTACTCAGGGGACAAGAGCTTCTACGAGCAGTACTTC	CASSYSGDKSFYEQYF
TRBJ2-2	.	TRBV27	.	TGTGCCAGCAGTTTATACCTTAGAGGCGGGGAGCTGTTTTTT	CASSLYLRGGELFF
TRBJ1-2	.	TRBV7-9	.	TGTGCCAGCAGCTTCGAGAGTAGCAGGCTCTATGGCTACACCTTC	CASSFESSRLYGYTF